This T cell receptor beta chain was captured by sequencing in a study of blood T cell repertoires in COVID-19 (dated by TCRdb to the early 2020s). Context from the whole study: Collaborator samples came from the United States, Italy and Spain and covered acute and convalescent phases of COVID-19. HLA class I and class II types, where available, came from metadata supplied by the sample provider rather than from assay-based typing. Nearly every sample came with metadata listing a de-identified subject ID, COVID-19 status, age in years and sex. The prospective study material was composed of cDNA or gDNA derived from T cells, B-cell-depleted T cells, or PBMCs. The dataset comprised deeply sampled blood TCRbeta repertoires from subjects exposed to, actively infected with, or recovered from COVID-19. Samples came from the ongoing ImmuneRACE study (first 160 participants) plus 1,254 subjects from 6 global collaborators. The repertoires were released in a freely available public database intended as a resource for research on the immune response to SARS-CoV-2. Broad study findings and their caveats: How much clinical and demographic metadata was included differed by source and by participant, and the metadata was provided uncurated.

A remark on this clone: Its antigen is not yet known. Base qualities are not recorded, but no much larger clone differs from it by a single base.

Collaborating institutions collected whole blood in K2EDTA tubes following their own protocols. For TCRbeta analysis, collaborator samples were shipped as frozen whole blood, as isolated PBMCs, or as DNA extracted from either sample type. TCRbeta CDR3 regions were amplified from genomic DNA by means of the immunoSEQ Assay, a bias-controlled multiplex PCR. Processing in the source paper ran as follows. The number of nucleated cells in each sample was estimated by amplification of reference gene primers within the assay. To quantify the absolute abundance of each unique TCRbeta CDR3 rearrangement, sequence reads were collapsed and filtered. For each sample, productive Simpson clonality was calculated as the square root of Simpson's diversity index over productive rearrangements. Imported from immuneACCESS, the table was reduced by TCRdb to in-frame sequences with V and J called. These copies leave out some clones; in studies compared against another copy, an unresolved V gene accounts for under half, and the cause of the remainder is not known. V and J calls and clone size follow that table, whereas D and trimming were derived from the DNA. This sample lists hundreds of thousands of clones; less than 85% were detected once. The top ten clones comprise approximately 4% of the sample.

From the germline V gene (reference sequence), CDR1 is LNHDA and CDR2 is SQIVND. Between the V and J ends, shortened by 5 bases and 8 bases respectively, the junction contains 9 bases. The CDR3 has 11 amino acids, counting the end cysteine and phenylalanine. The CDR3 DNA has 33 bases and is translated from base 1. The origin of this receptor is a woman aged 80 or over with acute or convalescent COVID-19. The chain is assembled from TRBV19 and TRBJ1-1, with no confident D gene call. Sequencing input: peripheral blood. The DNA sequence is TGTGCCAGTAGTTCCCACGGGGAAGCTTTCTTT. The resulting protein is CASSSHGEAFF.